This T cell receptor (beta chain) appears in the sequencing data of a study of blood T cell repertoires in COVID-19. In the study overall: Samples taken during acute and convalescent COVID-19 were collected in the United States, Italy and Spain. From T cells, B-cell-depleted T cells, or PBMCs came the material, which was cDNA or gDNA.

This clone was seen once. In the source study's methods: Amplification from reference gene primers served as the basis for estimated nucleated cell counts. Generated by immunoSEQ multiplex PCR, the TCRdb table keeps only in-frame clones and is missing some. V and J calls and clone size follow that table, whereas D and trimming were derived from the DNA. In the table there are around 380,000 clones, 70% to 85% of which are singletons. V gave up 4 bases and J gave up 2 bases, with 14 bases separating them. The CDR3 is made up of 15 amino acids. In germline, CDR1 is SGHAT, CDR2 FQNNGV. The sequence derives from a human donor with acute or convalescent COVID-19. The donor label of this sample is uncertain. The chain employs TRBV11-2 and TRBJ2-5; D unresolved. The sample taken for sequencing was peripheral blood. CDR3 DNA sequence: TGTGCCAGCAGCTATAGAGGATTCCTTCAAGAGACCCAGTACTTC. Protein: CASSYRGFLQETQYF.